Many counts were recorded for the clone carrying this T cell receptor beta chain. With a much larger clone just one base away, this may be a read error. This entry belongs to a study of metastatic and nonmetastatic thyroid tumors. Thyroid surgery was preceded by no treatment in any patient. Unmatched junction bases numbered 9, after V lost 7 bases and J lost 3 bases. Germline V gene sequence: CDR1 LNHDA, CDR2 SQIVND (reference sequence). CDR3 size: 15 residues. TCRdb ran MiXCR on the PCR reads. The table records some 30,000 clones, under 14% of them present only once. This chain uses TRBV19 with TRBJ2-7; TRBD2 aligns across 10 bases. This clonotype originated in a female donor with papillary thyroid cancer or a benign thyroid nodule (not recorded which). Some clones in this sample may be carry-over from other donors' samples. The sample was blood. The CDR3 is CASTVPSGRIYEQYF. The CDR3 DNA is TGTGCCAGTACTGTCCCTAGCGGGAGAATCTACGAGCAGTACTTC.